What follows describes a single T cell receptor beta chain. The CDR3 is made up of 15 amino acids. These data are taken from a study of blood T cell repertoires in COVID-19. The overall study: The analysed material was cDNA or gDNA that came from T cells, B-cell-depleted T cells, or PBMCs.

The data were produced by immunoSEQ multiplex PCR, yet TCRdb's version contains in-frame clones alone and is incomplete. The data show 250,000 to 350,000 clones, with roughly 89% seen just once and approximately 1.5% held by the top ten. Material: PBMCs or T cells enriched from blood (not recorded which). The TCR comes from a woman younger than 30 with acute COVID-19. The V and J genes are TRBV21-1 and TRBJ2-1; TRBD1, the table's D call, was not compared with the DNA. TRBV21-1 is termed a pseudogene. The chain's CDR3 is CASKGQGTLYNEQFF. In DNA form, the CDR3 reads TGTGCCAGCAAGGGACAGGGAACACTCTACAATGAGCAGTTCTTC.